This T cell receptor (beta chain) is drawn from a study of shared clonotypes between healthy human individuals. The study ran the assay at deep level. How the authors handled the data: Without quality scores, immunoSEQ junctional reads could not be filtered like full-length reads. Assay used: immunoSEQ multiplex PCR; TCRdb lists only in-frame clones, some missing. The V and J calls and clone size are taken from that table; D and trimming were inferred from the DNA. The sample includes about a million clones, about 74% of them seen just once. With regard to this clone: Its antigen is as yet unknown.

Both subsets, CD45RA+ naive and CD45RA-negative memory, were split from the CD4+ cells. Study-level points and caveats: Of the naive CD4 clonotypes, roughly 5.5% were shared across several donors.

J lost 5 bases, V lost 8 bases, and 6 bases had no gene match. This CDR3 region has 13 residues. Germline V gene data show CDR1 as LNHDA and CDR2 as SQIVND (reference sequence). The receptor's source is a man aged 18 to 30 in good health. The sequenced sample consisted of memory CD4+ T cells sorted from blood. Subset of the sample: CD45RA-negative fraction. The V and J genes are TRBV19 and TRBJ2-5, with 9 bases fitting TRBD2. CDR3 in DNA: TGTGCCAGTGATGCGGGGGGGCCGGAGACCCAGTACTTC. Amino acids: CASDAGGPETQYF.